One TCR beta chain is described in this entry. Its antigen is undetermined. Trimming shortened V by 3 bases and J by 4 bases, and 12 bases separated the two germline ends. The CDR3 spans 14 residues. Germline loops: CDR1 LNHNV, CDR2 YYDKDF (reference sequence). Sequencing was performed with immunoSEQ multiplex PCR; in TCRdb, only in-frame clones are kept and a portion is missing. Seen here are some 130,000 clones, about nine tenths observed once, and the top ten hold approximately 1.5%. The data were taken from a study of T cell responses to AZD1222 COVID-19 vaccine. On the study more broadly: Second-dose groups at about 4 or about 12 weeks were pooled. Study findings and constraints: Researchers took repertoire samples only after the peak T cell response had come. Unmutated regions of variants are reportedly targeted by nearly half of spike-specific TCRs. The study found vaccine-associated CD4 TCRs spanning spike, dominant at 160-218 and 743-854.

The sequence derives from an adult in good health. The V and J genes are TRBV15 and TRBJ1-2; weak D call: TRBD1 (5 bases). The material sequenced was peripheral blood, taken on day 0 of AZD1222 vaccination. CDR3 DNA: TGTGCCACCAGCAGTGGAGGGGTGGGCTATGGCTACACCTTC. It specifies CATSSGGVGYGYTF.